The 27 T cell receptor beta chains below were found in one sample sequenced in a study of cytomegalovirus exposure and HLA in healthy donors. The PCR ran on 60 Vbeta and 13 Jbeta primers. Sequencing was performed with immunoSEQ multiplex PCR; in TCRdb, only in-frame clones are kept and a portion is missing. Of 95,000 to 150,000 clones listed, about 76% were seen once; the top ten hold approximately 13%. The sequenced sample consisted of PBMCs. The receptors shown here come from a woman aged 60-75 years in good health and CMV-seropositive.

The chain joins TRBV5-1 to TRBJ2-4, with D hard to call. This CDR3 contains 13 residues. Germline-derived CDR1 and CDR2 are SGHRS and YFSETQ. Trimming stripped 0 bases from V and 6 bases from J, with 7 bases between. The CDR3, as DNA: TGCGCCAGCAGCTTGGGAGATCTAAACATTCAGTACTTC. Translating it yields CASSLGDLNIQYF.

This clone was recorded a few times. V gene TRBV7-9 combines with J gene TRBJ1-1; D uncertain. The CDR3 extends over 15 amino acids. From germline, CDR1 is SEHNR and CDR2 FQNEAQ (reference sequence). The V and J ends lost 0 bases and 1 base respectively, with 9 bases between them. Here the CDR3 reads CASSLAAGANTEAFF. The CDR3 region has the DNA TGTGCCAGCAGCTTAGCGGCAGGCGCGAACACTGAAGCTTTCTTT.

The rearrangement links TRBV9 to TRBJ2-7; a possible D gene is TRBD1 (7 bases). The CDR3 covers 13 residues. CDR1 is SGDLS and CDR2 is YYNGEE in the germline V gene. Trimming left V 0 bases short and J 7 bases short, with 11 bases between. CDR3 DNA sequence: TGTGCCAGCAGCGTAGAGACAGGGAGGGAGCAGTACTTC. Translating gives CASSVETGREQYF.

V and J are TRBV4-3 and TRBJ1-4; maybe TRBD1 (5 bases). V was shortened by 0 bases and J by 3 bases, with 29 bases between the two germline ends. The CDR3 runs 22 residues. Looked up from germline, CDR1 is LGHNA and CDR2 is YSLEER. The CDR3 here is CASSQDHSKGQAGGYANEKLFF. The CDR3 DNA follows: TGCGCCAGCAGCCAAGATCACTCTAAGGGGCAGGCCGGGGGTTATGCTAATGAAAAACTGTTTTTT.

CDR3 coding DNA: TGTGCCTGGGTTCGGGGACAGGGATCTGAAGCTTTCTTT. It specifies CAWVRGQGSEAFF. V usage is TRBV30 and J usage is TRBJ1-1; 9 positions agree with TRBD1. V gave up 5 bases and J gave up 6 bases; unmatched junction bases: 7. Germline V gene lookup returns CDR1 GTSNPN and CDR2 SVGIG (reference sequence). This CDR3 contains 13 residues.

This clone came up many times. This chain joins TRBV19 and TRBJ1-4; 10 positions agree with TRBD1. V was pared by 4 bases and J by 7 bases, with 9 bases of the junction left unmatched. CDR1 LNHDA and CDR2 SQIVND come from the germline V gene (reference sequence). This CDR3 is 16 amino acids long. The CDR3 region is CASSTPSGTGVEKLFF. The CDR3, as DNA: TGTGCCAGTAGTACCCCTTCCGGGACAGGGGTTGAAAAACTGTTTTTT. Drawing the rest from reference TRBV19 and TRBJ1-4, the complete variable domain is DGGITQSPKYLFRKEGQNVTLSCEQNLNHDAMYWYRQDPGQGLRLIYYSQIVNDFQKGDIAEGYSVSREKKESFPLTVTSAQKNPTAFYLCASSTPSGTGVEKLFFGSGTQLSVL.

The V call is TRBV27, the J call TRBJ2-7, with TRBD2 matching over 7 bases. This CDR3 region has 14 residues. Unmatched junction bases numbered 5, after V lost 6 bases and J lost 0 bases. The germline CDR1 and CDR2 sequences are MNHEY and SMNVEV (reference sequence). Here the CDR3 reads CASSTSANSYEQYF. The CDR3 DNA reads TGTGCCAGCAGCACTAGCGCCAACTCCTACGAGCAGTACTTC.

The rearrangement links TRBV7-6 to TRBJ2-3, with D possibly being TRBD1 (5 bases). The CDR3 spans 15 residues. Germline lookup yields CDR1 SGHVS and CDR2 FNYEAQ. The V end lost 4 bases, the J end lost 0 bases, and 11 bases lay between the germline ends. CDR3 bases: TGTGCCAGCAGCTCACAGGACCTTAGCACAGATACGCAGTATTTT. It yields the protein CASSSQDLSTDTQYF.

This clone has just one count. The J gene is TRBJ2-1, the V gene TRBV7-2; D remains unclear. Trimming removed 2 bases at V and 0 bases at J, with 8 bases between. This CDR3 is 15 amino acids long. The V gene's germline CDR1 is SGHTA and CDR2 FQGNSA. The CDR3 loop reads CASSLIWSSYNEQFF. The CDR3 DNA reads as TGTGCCAGCAGCTTAATATGGAGCTCCTACAATGAGCAGTTCTTC. The variable domain in full, with the rest retrieved from reference TRBV7-2 and TRBJ2-1, is GAGVSQSPSNKVTEKGKDVELRCDPISGHTALYWYRQSLGQGLEFLIYFQGNSAPDKSGLPSDRFSAERTGGSVSTLTIQRTQQEDSAVYLCASSLIWSSYNEQFFGPGTRLTVL.

V gene TRBV18 combines with J gene TRBJ1-5; 12 nucleotides align to TRBD1. Germline values: CDR1 KGHSH, CDR2 LQKENI. V lost 1 base to trimming and J lost 4 bases; unmatched junction nucleotides: 5. This CDR3 is 17 amino acids long. DNA for the CDR3: TGTGCCAGCTCACCACAGGGGACAGGGGGCGCGAATCAGCCCCAGCATTTT. Protein sequence: CASSPQGTGGANQPQHF. The whole variable domain, filled in from reference TRBV18 and TRBJ1-5, reads NAGVMQNPRHLVRRRGQEARLRCSPMKGHSHVYWYRQLPEEGLKFMVYLQKENIIDESGMPKERFSAEFPKEGPSILRIQQVVRGDSAAYFCASSPQGTGGANQPQHFGDGTRLSIL.

A single count supports this clone. The gene calls are TRBV28 and TRBJ2-5, with D maybe TRBD1 (7 bases). The CDR3 runs to 16 residues. The germline V gene encodes CDR1 MDHEN and CDR2 SYDVKM. V was pared by 5 bases and J by 3 bases, with 19 bases between. CDR3 coding DNA: TGTGCCAGCAGTCGGGCGGGACAGAAGGGGGAAGAGACCCAGTACTTC. As protein: CASSRAGQKGEETQYF.

This chain connects TRBV2 to TRBJ1-1; 7 bases align to TRBD1. The CDR3 runs to 15 residues. V lost 4 bases and J lost 0; bases outside the gene matches: 5. Germline V gives CDR1 SNHLY, CDR2 FYNNEI. CDR3 in DNA: TGTGCCAGCAGTGGACAGGGTTGGGTGAACACTGAAGCTTTCTTT. Protein product: CASSGQGWVNTEAFF.

The chain has TRBV27 and TRBJ2-5; 8 positions match TRBD1. This CDR3 has 14 residues. The germline V gene has CDR1 MNHEY and CDR2 SMNVEV (reference sequence). V was pared by 7 bases and J by 5 bases, with 9 bases of the junction left unmatched. DNA for the CDR3: TGTGCCAGCAAAGGACAGGGTCAATTGGAGACCCAGTACTTC. Translation: CASKGQGQLETQYF.

This sequence joins TRBV18 and TRBJ1-1; no definite D call. This CDR3 spans 13 amino acids. Looked up from germline, CDR1 is KGHSH and CDR2 is LQKENI. The ends were cut back, 1 base at V and 2 bases at J, with 5 bases in the middle. This CDR3 is CASSPRVNTEAFF. The CDR3 bases are TGTGCCAGCTCACCACGAGTAAACACTGAAGCTTTCTTT. Drawing the rest from reference TRBV18 and TRBJ1-1, the complete variable domain is NAGVMQNPRHLVRRRGQEARLRCSPMKGHSHVYWYRQLPEEGLKFMVYLQKENIIDESGMPKERFSAEFPKEGPSILRIQQVVRGDSAAYFCASSPRVNTEAFFGQGTRLTVV.

The chain carries TRBV5-1 and TRBJ2-1, with D perhaps matching TRBD2 (5 bases). Germline V CDR1 and CDR2: SGHRS, YFSETQ. Trimming took off 4 bases at V and 6 bases at J, with 20 bases between the two ends. This CDR3 contains 16 residues. The CDR3 sequence: CASSRISDFWVNEQFF. The CDR3 nucleotides read TGCGCCAGCAGCAGAATTAGCGATTTTTGGGTCAATGAGCAGTTCTTC.

The gene calls are TRBV9 and TRBJ2-3, with D maybe TRBD2 (6 bases). Germline V gives CDR1 SGDLS, CDR2 YYNGEE. The V gene lost 3 bases and the J gene lost 7 bases, with 21 bases spanning the gap. CDR3 length: 16 residues. The CDR3 DNA reads as TGTGCCAGCAGCGCCCTAACTAGCACCCCCGGGAATACGCAGTATTTT. This translates into CASSALTSTPGNTQYF. Combining the CDR3 with reference TRBV9 and TRBJ2-3 gives the whole variable domain DSGVTQTPKHLITATGQRVTLRCSPRSGDLSVYWYQQSLDQGLQFLIQYYNGEERAKGNILERFSAQQFPDLHSELNLSSLELGDSALYFCASSALTSTPGNTQYFGPGTRLTVL.

The chain links TRBV27 to TRBJ2-7; 12 bases line up with TRBD2. Germline loops: CDR1 MNHEY, CDR2 SMNVEV (reference sequence). The CDR3 length is 16 residues. V was clipped by 3 bases and J by 2 bases; unmatched bases: 5. CDR3 nucleotide sequence: TGTGCCAGCAGTTTGACTAGCGGGAGATTCCCCTACGAGCAGTACTTC. It specifies CASSLTSGRFPYEQYF.

The chain uses TRBV19 and TRBJ2-3; maybe TRBD2 (6 bases). V was trimmed by 3 bases and J by 0 bases, leaving 16 bases between them. CDR1 is LNHDA and CDR2 is SQIVND in the germline V gene (reference sequence). The CDR3 loop spans 17 amino acids. CDR3 amino acids: CASSMGSGRTSTDTQYF. Written as DNA, the CDR3 is TGTGCCAGTAGTATGGGTTCCGGGAGAACTAGCACAGATACGCAGTATTTT. Based on the CDR3 plus reference TRBV19 and TRBJ2-3, the full variable domain is DGGITQSPKYLFRKEGQNVTLSCEQNLNHDAMYWYRQDPGQGLRLIYYSQIVNDFQKGDIAEGYSVSREKKESFPLTVTSAQKNPTAFYLCASSMGSGRTSTDTQYFGPGTRLTVL.

This CDR3 is CASSSQGGTAFF. CDR3 bases: TGTGCCAGCAGCTCTCAAGGGGGTACAGCTTTCTTT. The chain links TRBV11-3 to TRBJ1-1, with D maybe TRBD1 (6 bases). The CDR3 sequence is 12 residues long. Trimming took 4 bases from V and 10 from J, leaving 13 bases between them. In germline, CDR1 is SGHNT, CDR2 YENEEA.

This clone has only one observation. V is TRBV30 and J is TRBJ1-5; D is possibly TRBD1 (6 bases). Per the germline V gene, CDR1 is GTSNPN and CDR2 is SVGIG (reference sequence). The germline V and J ends were trimmed by 2 bases and 3 bases, with 11 bases remaining between them. The CDR3 spans 14 residues. CDR3: CAWSTGLHNQPQHF. In DNA, the CDR3 is TGTGCCTGGAGTACAGGGTTGCACAATCAGCCCCAGCATTTT.

J is TRBJ1-3 and V is TRBV6-1; 9 bases are a match to TRBD1. V lost 0 bases and J lost 2; bases outside the gene matches: 5. This CDR3 spans 17 amino acids. Germline lookup yields CDR1 MNHNS and CDR2 SASEGT. The CDR3 nucleotides are TGTGCCAGCAGTGAAGCCGGACAGGGGTGGACTGGAAACACCATATATTTT. Encoded protein: CASSEAGQGWTGNTIYF.

J is TRBJ2-3 and V is TRBV18; perhaps TRBD2 as D (6 bases). The CDR3 consists of 14 residues. V dropped 3 bases and J dropped 2 bases, with 9 bases sitting between them. From germline, CDR1 is KGHSH and CDR2 LQKENI. The CDR3 spells CASSPLALTDTQYF. CDR3 DNA sequence: TGTGCCAGCTCACCCCTAGCGCTCACAGATACGCAGTATTTT.

The J gene is TRBJ1-5, the V gene TRBV19; 8 bases are a match to TRBD1. This CDR3 region has 18 residues. V trimming: 3 bases; J trimming: 0 bases; junction bases outside the gene matches: 10. From germline, CDR1 is LNHDA and CDR2 SQIVND (reference sequence). DNA of the CDR3: TGTGCCAGTAGTATTGGTGACAGGGGTCCTTATAGCAATCAGCCCCAGCATTTT. Residues: CASSIGDRGPYSNQPQHF.

The rearrangement joins TRBV4-3 to TRBJ2-5; no definite D call. The CDR3 consists of 15 residues. Germline V lookup: CDR1 LGHNA, CDR2 YSLEER. Trimming removed 0 bases at V and 2 bases at J, with 10 bases between. DNA of the CDR3: TGCGCCAGCAGCCAAGATGGCGGCTTACAAGAGACCCAGTACTTC. Translating gives CASSQDGGLQETQYF.

J is TRBJ1-1 and V is TRBV6-1; D is possibly TRBD1 (5 bases). Germline CDR1 is MNHNS and CDR2 is SASEGT. V shed 6 bases and J shed 11 bases, with 13 bases lying between them. The CDR3 runs 11 residues. The chain's CDR3 is CASSPERGAFF. The CDR3 region has the DNA TGTGCCAGCAGCCCTGAGCGGGGGGCTTTCTTT.

The rearrangement uses TRBV15 and TRBJ1-1, with D possibly TRBD1 on 6 matching bases. V was shortened by 3 bases and J by 0 bases, with 11 bases between the two germline ends. The CDR3 covers 15 residues. Per the germline V gene, CDR1 is LNHNV and CDR2 is YYDKDF (reference sequence). CDR3 sequence: CATSREQGMNTEAFF. DNA for the CDR3: TGTGCCACCAGCAGGGAACAGGGCATGAACACTGAAGCTTTCTTT.

The chain links TRBV19 to TRBJ2-7; D not resolved. Trimming left V 8 bases short and J 2 bases short, with 13 bases between. CDR3 length equals 13 residues. Germline CDR1 is LNHDA and CDR2 is SQIVND (reference sequence). CDR3 DNA sequence: TGTGCCAGTGGAAATGGGCGAACCTACGAGCAGTACTTC. Amino acids: CASGNGRTYEQYF.